This T cell receptor beta chain emerged from a study of regulatory T cells (dated by TCRdb to 2016 to 2018). For context, the study as a whole: Between CD3G-deficient patients and healthy controls, the study compared T-cell receptor beta repertoires in sorted regulatory T cells, conventional CD4+ T cells and CD8+ T cells. Summary of the overall study and its limitations: Regulatory T-cell samples from patients gave roughly tenfold fewer unique productive TRB reads than control samples did. The degree of regulatory T-cell repertoire restriction differed from patient to patient and was most prominent in the two patients whose autoimmunity was most severe. Restricted unique TRB V-J pairs and skewed V and J gene usage were observed in patient repertoires, most markedly in regulatory T cells. Reduced Shannon diversity was observed in regulatory T cells from CD3G-deficient patients compared with autologous conventional CD4+ cells and with control regulatory T cells.

For the multiplex PCR, 52 forward TRBV primers and 13 reverse TRBJ primers were used, and amplification bias was corrected with both assay-based and computational methods. Rearranged TRB loci were amplified from genomic DNA by multiplex PCR within the immunoSEQ assay. TRB amplicons were sequenced using an Illumina HiSeq platform. The original pipeline was this. Custom algorithms error-filtered the raw sequences and aligned the raw sequences to reference gene sequences, after which the immunoSEQ online tools were used for analysis. The frequencies of productive and nonproductive TRB rearrangements were evaluated among unique sequences as well as among total sequences. The likelihood of self-reactivity was estimated by examining two features, hydrophobicity and amino acid composition, of TRB CDR3 positions 6 and 7. For group comparisons, t tests, Mann-Whitney tests or two-way ANOVA were performed in Prism software. Drawn from immuneACCESS, this table holds only the in-frame rearrangements with V and J called that TCRdb kept. Clones are partly lost; checked studies trace under half to an unresolved V gene and leave the rest unexplained. The V and J calls and clone size come from that table; D and trimming were worked out from the DNA. The sample profile shows some 3,400 clones; around 94% of them were found once. Of the sample, 3.4% is held by the ten largest clones.

CDR1 and CDR2 are read off the germline V gene as MDHEN and SYDVKM. Deletion took 5 bases off V and 3 bases off J, with a span of 23 bases between the germline ends. The CDR3 starts with the cysteine, ends with the phenylalanine, and has 17 residues. Of all the DNA, just the CDR3 is kept, 51 bases in frame from base 1. A note on this clone: What antigen it recognizes has not been identified. No quality values exist for individual bases; no much larger clone is one base distant.

All CD3G-deficient patients had evidence of autoimmunity, which was more severe in two of the patients. At the time of testing, the patients were between 2 and 39 years old, and their CD4+ and CD8+ T cells had reduced naive proportions and increased memory proportions. CD4+ cells were FACS-sorted into CD25-high CD127-low regulatory T cells and CD25-low CD127-high conventional CD4+ T cells. A handful of individuals with CD3G deficiency made up the patient group. Patient samples and clinical data came from an international physician network spanning the United States, Europe and Asia. Peripheral blood mononuclear cells were isolated by Ficoll density separation.

The source is a person under 35 with CD3G deficiency. Here the chain combines TRBV28 and TRBJ2-7; TRBD1 might be the D gene, on 6 matching bases. Sequenced: CD4+ Tregs sorted from blood. For the CDR3, the sequence is CASSRRGKTGSGYEQYF. In nucleotides, the sequence is TGTGCCAGCAGTCGCCGTGGTAAAACAGGGTCGGGCTACGAGCAGTACTTC.